Below, one TCR beta chain is given with its context. Since a much larger clone is just one base distant, this may be a read error. The data belong to a study of blood T cells in healthy people across ages. The CDR3 contains 14 residues. Germline values: CDR1 SGHTA, CDR2 FQGTGA. The V end lost 0 bases, the J end lost 2 bases, and 8 bases lay between the germline ends. Sample-barcoded 5' priming and a J-beta primer mix drove a second PCR of 7 to 11 cycles. One entry per CDR3 protein results from TCRdb running MiXCR on the 5' RACE reads. Among roughly 640,000 distinct CDR3 sequences, approximately 30% were seen once, and the ten largest hold approximately 14%.

The receptor was derived from a woman of 80 years or more in good health. The gene calls are TRBV7-3 and TRBJ2-7; D unresolved. Specimen: blood. The CDR3, as DNA: TGTGCCAGCAGCTTAACCCCGAATCCCTACGAGCAGTACTTC. Protein sequence: CASSLTPNPYEQYF.